Each of the 4 T cell receptor beta chains below was sequenced from the same sample in a study of STAT5B mutations in CD4+ large granular lymphocyte leukemia. Produced via immunoSEQ multiplex PCR; TCRdb's table is partial and in-frame only. The sample carries about 30,000 clones, approximately 79% recorded once. Sequenced material: CD4+ T cells from blood buffy coats. All receptors come from a human donor in good health.

The rearrangement joins TRBV27 to TRBJ2-1; TRBD1 matches 9 bases. CDR3 size: 14 residues. Germline CDR1 is MNHEY and CDR2 is SMNVEV (reference sequence). With 5 bases clipped from V and 8 bases from J, the junction kept 7 bases outside the gene matches. The CDR3 region has the DNA TGTGCCAGCAGTCACCGGGACAGGGTGGATGAGCAGTTCTTC. Amino acids: CASSHRDRVDEQFF.

CDR3 DNA sequence: TGCGCCAGCAGCTCAGATTTGGGGGAGCTGTTTTTT. Encoded protein: CASSSDLGELFF. This sequence joins TRBV5-1 and TRBJ2-2; D gene ambiguous. V dropped 3 bases and J dropped 8 bases, with 8 bases sitting between them. This CDR3 has 12 residues. CDR1 and CDR2 from the germline V gene are SGHRS and YFSETQ.

J is TRBJ1-4 and V is TRBV5-1; TRBD1 agrees at 8 bases. The junction had 4 bases not matched to a gene; V was cut back by 4 bases and J by 2 bases. The germline V gene encodes CDR1 SGHRS and CDR2 YFSETQ. The CDR3 has 15 amino acids. The CDR3 here is CASSPGDRTNEKLFF. The CDR3 DNA sequence: TGCGCCAGCAGCCCCGGGGACAGGACTAATGAAAAACTGTTTTTT. The whole variable domain, filled in from reference TRBV5-1 and TRBJ1-4, reads KAGVTQTPRYLIKTRGQQVTLSCSPISGHRSVSWYQQTPGQGLQFLFEYFSETQRNKGNFPGRFSGRQFSNSRSEMNVSTLELGDSALYLCASSPGDRTNEKLFFGSGTQLSVL.

This clone was seen just once. V and J are TRBV6-4 and TRBJ1-4; weak D call: TRBD1 (6 bases). CDR1 is MRHNA and CDR2 is SNTAGT in the germline V gene. Trimming shortened V by 7 bases and J by 4 bases, and 22 bases separated the two germline ends. The CDR3 length is 17 residues. For the CDR3, the DNA is TGTGCCAGCAAGGGGGTAAAAGACGGACAGATTAATGAAAAACTGTTTTTT. Translation gives CASKGVKDGQINEKLFF.